This T cell receptor (beta chain) is from a study of blood T cell repertoires in COVID-19. Study summary: Specimens from acute and convalescent COVID-19 originated in the United States, Italy and Spain. Nucleic acid was either cDNA or gDNA, and it came from T cells, B-cell-depleted T cells, or PBMCs.

Germline V gives CDR1 LNHDA, CDR2 SQIVND (reference sequence). Trimming cost V 5 bases and J 5 bases; bases outside gene matches: 13. The CDR3 length is 16 residues. Cohort allocation depended upon clinical history that participants reported. As originally analysed: It was from reference gene primer amplification that nucleated cell counts were estimated. Profiled with immunoSEQ multiplex PCR; TCRdb holds only in-frame clones, not every one. V, J and clone size are taken as reported in that table, and D and trimming were inferred from the DNA itself. The data hold a few hundred thousand clones, with around 84% observed a single time.

The source material was PBMCs or T cells enriched from blood (not recorded which). The source is a man aged 25 to 40 with acute COVID-19. The chain links TRBV19 to TRBJ1-2; 8 bases are a match to TRBD1. The CDR3 sequence is CASSEGSPGGVYGYTF. In DNA, the CDR3 is TGTGCCAGTAGTGAGGGGAGTCCAGGGGGCGTGTATGGCTACACCTTC.